This passage covers 21 T cell receptor beta chains from one sample sequenced in a study of beta chain features in type 1 diabetes. cDNA synthesis used the whole RNA isolate, giving expressed TCRB sequences. The assay was immunoSEQ multiplex PCR, and TCRdb's table has in-frame clones only and misses some. The sample comprises hundreds of thousands of clones, more than 13% of which are singletons, and roughly 0.04% rests with the top ten. Study findings and constraints: Moderate but significant shortening of TCRB CDR3s was recorded in all four CD4+ subsets from Type 1 diabetes patients.

No antigen has been assigned to these receptors. Sequencing was carried out using naive CD4+ T cells from blood. The source of these receptors is a man aged 18 to 35 with type 1 diabetes.

This clone was observed a handful of times. The rearrangement joins TRBV29-1 to TRBJ2-4; tentatively, D is TRBD1 or TRBD2 (5 bases each). The CDR3 extends over 13 amino acids. Deletions cut 8 bases from V and 2 bases from J, with 13 bases between. The V gene's germline CDR1 is SQVTM and CDR2 ANQGSEA. The CDR3 is CSSLSGPKNIQYF. Here the CDR3 DNA reads TGCAGCTCCCTGTCGGGGCCCAAAAACATTCAGTACTTC.

This clone occurred a few times. The genes are TRBV2 and TRBJ2-3; possibly TRBD2 for D (6 bases). The V and J ends lost 11 bases and 2 bases respectively, with 11 bases between them. CDR1 is SNHLY, CDR2 FYNNEI, per germline. The CDR3 loop spans 12 amino acids. The CDR3 here is CAGGGLTDTQYF. Written as DNA, the CDR3 is TGTGCCGGCGGAGGGCTCACAGATACGCAGTATTTT.

This clone turned up a few times. V is TRBV13 and J is TRBJ2-7, with no clear D. The V gene's germline CDR1 is PRHDT and CDR2 FYEKMQ (reference sequence). The length of the CDR3 is 14 residues. Deletions cut 5 bases from V and 0 bases from J, with 11 bases between. The CDR3 sequence: CASSPAMSSYEQYF. CDR3 in DNA: TGTGCCAGCAGCCCCGCGATGAGCTCCTACGAGCAGTACTTC.

This sequence joins TRBV18 and TRBJ2-7; 10 bases agree with TRBD1. CDR3 length: 17 amino acids. Germline lookup yields CDR1 KGHSH and CDR2 LQKENI. The ends lost 0 bases at V and 4 bases at J; junction bases unmatched: 9. This CDR3 reads CASSPPAGQGNSYEQYF. CDR3 sequence (DNA): TGTGCCAGCTCACCACCGGCGGGACAGGGGAATTCTTACGAGCAGTACTTC.

The chain has TRBV30 and TRBJ2-7; D gene uncertain. V was clipped by 5 bases and J by 3 bases, with 5 bases between them. The CDR3 spans 10 residues. Germline CDR1 GTSNPN, CDR2 SVGIG (reference sequence). In DNA form, the CDR3 reads TGTGCCTGGGGGGTCTACGAGCAGTACTTC. This gives the protein CAWGVYEQYF.

This clone was counted between two and nine times. This rearrangement joins TRBV7-9 to TRBJ1-2, with 8 nucleotides matching TRBD1. This CDR3 is 16 amino acids long. Germline trimming cut 1 base from V and 8 bases from J; bases unmatched to any gene: 12. CDR1 and CDR2 from the germline V gene are SEHNR and FQNEAQ (reference sequence). CDR3 in DNA: TGTGCCAGCAGCTTAGGGGCGGCAGGGGGCGCAGAGGGCTACACCTTC. Amino acids: CASSLGAAGGAEGYTF.

The table lists this clone with a few counts. The chain recombines TRBV6-6 with TRBJ2-3; D gene ambiguous. Germline assignment: CDR1 MNHNY and CDR2 SVGAGI (reference sequence). The CDR3 is 16 amino acids. Trimming shortened V by 0 bases and J by 0 bases, and 10 bases separated the two germline ends. CDR3 DNA sequence: TGTGCCAGCAGTTACTCGGCGGTAGGGAGCACAGATACGCAGTATTTT. This encodes CASSYSAVGSTDTQYF.

This clone has more than one count but fewer than ten. This sample includes further DNA sequences coding for the same CDR3. V is TRBV30 and J is TRBJ1-2; 12 positions match TRBD1. Germline V gene data show CDR1 as GTSNPN and CDR2 as SVGIG (reference sequence). The CDR3 spans 13 residues. The ends lost 3 bases at V and 6 bases at J; junction bases unmatched: 2. The CDR3 region has the DNA TGTGCCTGGAGGGGGACAGGGGGCGATGGCTACACCTTC. It yields the protein CAWRGTGGDGYTF.

This sequence joins TRBV6-6 and TRBJ2-4, with D perhaps matching TRBD2 (6 bases). The ends were cut back, 5 bases at V and 3 bases at J, with 14 bases in the middle. This CDR3 contains 15 residues. Germline V gives CDR1 MNHNY, CDR2 SVGAGI (reference sequence). CDR3 amino acids: CASSGGLGDKNIQYF. As DNA, the CDR3 is TGTGCCAGCAGTGGAGGGCTTGGGGACAAAAACATTCAGTACTTC.

This clone was counted between two and nine times. Written as DNA, the CDR3 is TGCGCCAGCAGCTTTCGGACAGAGAACACTGAAGCTTTCTTT. It translates to CASSFRTENTEAFF. This chain joins TRBV4-1 and TRBJ1-1; possibly TRBD1 for D (6 bases). There are 14 residues in the CDR3. Germline lookup yields CDR1 MGHRA and CDR2 YSYEKL. The V and J ends lost 5 bases and 1 base respectively, with 11 bases between them.

The chain combines TRBV9 with TRBJ2-5, with TRBD2 matching 9 bases. The CDR3 is 16 residues long. Unmatched junction bases numbered 5, after V lost 0 bases and J lost 2 bases. The germline V gene encodes CDR1 SGDLS and CDR2 YYNGEE. CDR3 sequence: CASSVATAGGQETQYF. For the CDR3, the DNA is TGTGCCAGCAGCGTAGCTACAGCGGGGGGTCAAGAGACCCAGTACTTC.

The chain couples TRBV28 to TRBJ1-4, with D perhaps matching TRBD1 (5 bases). The CDR3 consists of 12 residues. Germline V gene data show CDR1 as MDHEN and CDR2 as SYDVKM. Trimming took off 10 bases at V and 7 bases at J, with 13 bases between the two ends. CDR3 DNA: TGTGCCACTCGCGGGGGGTCTGAAAAACTGTTTTTT. It translates to CATRGGSEKLFF.

The sample holds a few counts of this clone. This sequence joins TRBV29-1 and TRBJ1-3; D uncertain. The V and J ends lost 5 bases and 1 base respectively, with 12 bases between them. The CDR3 totals 14 residues. Per germline, CDR1 SQVTM and CDR2 ANQGSEA. The CDR3 loop is CSVYGDGSGNTIYF. The CDR3 nucleotides read TGCAGCGTTTACGGGGATGGTTCTGGAAACACCATATATTTT.

The CDR3 nucleotides read TGTGCCAGCAGCGCCTTAGCGGGGGGGCTCTACAATGAGCAGTTCTTC. Protein sequence: CASSALAGGLYNEQFF. The chain carries TRBV9 and TRBJ2-1; 11 nucleotides line up with TRBD2. V dropped 3 bases and J dropped 3; count of bases not matched to a gene: 5. In germline, CDR1 is SGDLS, CDR2 YYNGEE. The CDR3 extends over 16 amino acids. The whole variable domain, remainder taken from reference TRBV9 and TRBJ2-1, is DSGVTQTPKHLITATGQRVTLRCSPRSGDLSVYWYQQSLDQGLQFLIQYYNGEERAKGNILERFSAQQFPDLHSELNLSSLELGDSALYFCASSALAGGLYNEQFFGPGTRLTVL.

The table lists this clone with a few counts. The chain employs TRBV11-2 and TRBJ1-1; the D gene is possibly TRBD1 (5 bases). Trimming pared 2 bases from V and 6 bases from J, leaving 7 bases between. This CDR3 comprises 12 residues. From germline, CDR1 is SGHAT and CDR2 FQNNGV. DNA of the CDR3: TGTGCCAGCAGCTTACAGGGATCTGAAGCTTTCTTT. It encodes CASSLQGSEAFF.

This clone has just a few counts. The V and J genes are TRBV29-1 and TRBJ2-1, with TRBD1 identical over 10 bases. From germline, CDR1 is SQVTM and CDR2 ANQGSEA. The CDR3 consists of 12 residues. V lost 6 bases and J lost 5; bases outside the gene matches: 1. CDR3 sequence: CSVGTGDNEQFF. The CDR3 DNA reads TGCAGCGTGGGGACAGGGGACAATGAGCAGTTCTTC.

The J gene is TRBJ2-5, the V gene TRBV18; TRBD2 aligns across 9 bases. The ends lost 4 bases at V and 1 base at J; junction bases unmatched: 10. The CDR3 covers 17 residues. Germline values: CDR1 KGHSH, CDR2 LQKENI. CDR3 coding DNA: TGTGCCAGCTCACTTTATGACGCGGGAGGGGCCCAAGAGACCCAGTACTTC. It specifies CASSLYDAGGAQETQYF.

V usage is TRBV6-5 and J usage is TRBJ2-7, with a weak D call TRBD1 (5 bases). V was clipped by 2 bases and J by 3 bases, with 8 bases between them. From germline, CDR1 is MNHEY and CDR2 SVGAGI. The CDR3 covers 13 residues. The CDR3, as DNA: TGTGCCAGCAGTTACAGGGGCGGCTACGAGCAGTACTTC. Translating gives CASSYRGGYEQYF.

DNA of the CDR3: TGTGCCAGCAGTGGGACCGCAGACACTGAAGCTTTCTTT. Translating it yields CASSGTADTEAFF. The chain links TRBV2 to TRBJ1-1; D gene uncertain. The germline CDR1 and CDR2 sequences are SNHLY and FYNNEI. V was pared by 4 bases and J by 3 bases, with 9 bases between. The CDR3 is 13 amino acids.

V and J are TRBV30 and TRBJ2-5, with D perhaps given as TRBD1 or TRBD2 (5 bases each). Germline V CDR1 and CDR2: GTSNPN, SVGIG (reference sequence). Trimming removed 5 bases at V and 11 bases at J, with 15 bases between. CDR3 length: 11 amino acids. This CDR3 reads CAWDPGTEQYF. The CDR3 DNA reads TGTGCCTGGGACCCAGGGACGGAGCAGTACTTC.

This clone has a handful of counts. V and J are TRBV25-1 and TRBJ1-2, with 11 bases aligning to TRBD1. The CDR3 spans 16 residues. Per germline, CDR1 MGHDK and CDR2 SYGVNS. J lost 6 bases, V lost 6 bases, and 12 bases had no gene match. In DNA form, the CDR3 reads TGTGCCAGCAGGGACCGGACAGGGGGCATGAGTGATGGCTACACCTTC. This gives the protein CASRDRTGGMSDGYTF.